This TCR beta chain was found in a study of identical twins. This clonotype was counted many times. A universal primer site arose from template switching, and cDNA bore unique molecular identifiers. TCRdb processed the 5' RACE reads anew with MiXCR; each CDR3 protein has one entry. The data show about 240,000 distinct CDR3 sequences, with about 12% seen just once and approximately 4% held by the top ten. The CDR3 covers 14 residues. CDR1 and CDR2 (germline): MGHRA, YSYEKL. V lost 1 base to trimming and J lost 3 bases, with 10 bases between them. This sample also belongs to another study, concerning yellow fever vaccine responses in identical twins.

The sequence came from a woman in her late teens or twenties in good health. The chain is built from TRBV4-1 and TRBJ2-7; D is uncertain. Sequencing input: memory (CD45RO+) T cells sorted from blood. The CDR3 spells CASSQAYGGYEQYF. CDR3 DNA: TGCGCCAGCAGCCAAGCGTACGGTGGCTACGAGCAGTACTTC.